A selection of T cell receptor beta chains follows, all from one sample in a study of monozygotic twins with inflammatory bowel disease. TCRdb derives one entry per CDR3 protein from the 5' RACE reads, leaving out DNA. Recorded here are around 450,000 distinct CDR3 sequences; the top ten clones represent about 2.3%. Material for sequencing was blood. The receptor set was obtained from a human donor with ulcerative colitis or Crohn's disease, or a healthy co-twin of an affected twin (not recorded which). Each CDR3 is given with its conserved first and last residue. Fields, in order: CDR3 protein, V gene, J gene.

CDR3aa: CNVLDGGTQYF
v_gene: TRBV29-1
j_gene: TRBJ2-5

CDR3aa: CASSEKQGTEAFF
v_gene: TRBV6-1
j_gene: TRBJ1-1

CDR3aa: CASSSGLAGPLQETQYF
v_gene: TRBV5-5
j_gene: TRBJ2-5

CDR3aa: CASSLEPGREQYF
v_gene: TRBV5-1
j_gene: TRBJ2-7

CDR3aa: CASSLAAGGLLRETQYF
v_gene: TRBV12-3/TRBV12-4
j_gene: TRBJ2-5

CDR3aa: CSATPGEGGYSPLHF
v_gene: TRBV20-1
j_gene: TRBJ1-6

CDR3aa: CASSYEREQFF
v_gene: TRBV28
j_gene: TRBJ2-1

CDR3aa: CSVERQGNTEAFF
v_gene: TRBV29-1
j_gene: TRBJ1-1

CDR3aa: CASRIDPTGELFF
v_gene: TRBV6-5
j_gene: TRBJ2-2

CDR3aa: CASSLFGQGAYEQYF
v_gene: TRBV5-1
j_gene: TRBJ2-7

CDR3aa: CASSLAGPTTDTQYF
v_gene: TRBV7-3
j_gene: TRBJ2-3

CDR3aa: CSAKNSGRWNNEQFF
v_gene: TRBV20-1
j_gene: TRBJ2-1

CDR3aa: CSVEEAQNTEAFF
v_gene: TRBV29-1
j_gene: TRBJ1-1

CDR3aa: CATSRGGAGGNNEQFF
v_gene: TRBV15
j_gene: TRBJ2-1

CDR3aa: CASSPGGIRTDTQYF
v_gene: TRBV28
j_gene: TRBJ2-3

CDR3aa: CASRLWFAENTEAFF
v_gene: TRBV27
j_gene: TRBJ1-1

CDR3aa: CAISEGQGRAEQYF
v_gene: TRBV10-3
j_gene: TRBJ2-7

CDR3aa: CASSIQGNTGELFF
v_gene: TRBV19
j_gene: TRBJ2-2

CDR3aa: CASSLSWNEQFF
v_gene: TRBV7-2
j_gene: TRBJ2-1

CDR3aa: CATLGAGGRPPYNEQFF
v_gene: TRBV28
j_gene: TRBJ2-1

CDR3aa: CATSSPVNQPQHF
v_gene: TRBV15
j_gene: TRBJ1-5

CDR3aa: CASSEPGGSYNEQFF
v_gene: TRBV25-1
j_gene: TRBJ2-1

CDR3aa: CASSSMGGHGVDYGYTF
v_gene: TRBV7-2
j_gene: TRBJ1-2

CDR3aa: CASSSLAASQYNEQFF
v_gene: TRBV7-3
j_gene: TRBJ2-1

CDR3aa: CASSLGQLYNSPLHF
v_gene: TRBV7-2
j_gene: TRBJ1-6